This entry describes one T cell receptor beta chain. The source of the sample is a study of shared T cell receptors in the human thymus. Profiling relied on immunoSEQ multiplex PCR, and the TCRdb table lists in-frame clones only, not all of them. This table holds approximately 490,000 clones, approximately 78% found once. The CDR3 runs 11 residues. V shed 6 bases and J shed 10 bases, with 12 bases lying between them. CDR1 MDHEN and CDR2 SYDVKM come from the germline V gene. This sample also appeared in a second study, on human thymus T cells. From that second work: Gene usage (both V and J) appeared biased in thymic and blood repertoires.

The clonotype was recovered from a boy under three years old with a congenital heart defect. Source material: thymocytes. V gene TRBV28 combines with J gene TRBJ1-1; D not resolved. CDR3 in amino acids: CASSFTEGAFF. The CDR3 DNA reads TGTGCCAGCAGCTTTACAGAGGGAGCTTTCTTT.